Listed below are T cell receptor beta chains from one sample, sequenced in a study of tumor-infiltrating lymphocytes in primary liver carcinoma. MiXCR, run by TCRdb on the multiplex PCR reads, gives a single entry per CDR3 protein. The sample records 30,000 to 40,000 distinct CDR3 sequences, 74% being singletons. Sequenced input: liver tumor tissue from sampling region 4. These receptors came from a man between 35 and 55 years old with primary liver carcinoma and hepatitis B virus infection. Both conserved end residues are part of each CDR3. D genes are given only for firm matches. Some rows mark clone size as missing; the rest say once, few, many or name a class of expanded clone.

V	D	size	J	CDR3	DNA
TRBV11-2	.	.	TRBJ2-6	CASSMGGDRCISLSGANVLTF	TGTGCTAGCAGCATGGGGGGAGACAGGTGCATCTCCCTCTCTGGGGCCAACGTCCTGACTTTC
TRBV11-2	.	.	TRBJ2-5	CACSLWASGQETQYF	TGTGCCTGCAGCTTATGGGCTAGCGGACAGGAGACCCAGTACTTC
TRBV5-1	.	.	TRBJ2-7	CTSILGGRRTSYEQYF	TGCACCAGCATCTTGGGGGGACGGCGGACCTCCTACGAGCAGTACTTC
TRBV18	TRBD2	many	TRBJ2-7	CASSPPTSGRGEQYF	TGTGCCAGCTCACCCCCGACTAGCGGGAGGGGGGAGCAGTACTTC
TRBV11-2	TRBD2	.	TRBJ2-1	CASSFSGSLDNEQFF	TGTGCCAGCAGTTTTAGCGGGTCGCTCGACAATGAGCAGTTCTTC
TRBV7-2	.	few	TRBJ2-1	CASSLMSGSNEQFF	TGTGCCAGCAGCTTAATGAGCGGCTCAAATGAGCAGTTCTTC
TRBV30	.	.	TRBJ2-5	CDWSITGLTPQETQYF	TGTGACTGGAGTATCACAGGGCTGACGCCCCAAGAGACCCAGTACTTC
TRBV11-2	TRBD2	.	TRBJ2-3	CANGPVGGGVPDTQYF	TGTGCCAACGGCCCAGTCGGGGGAGGGGTCCCAGATACGCAGTATTTT
TRBV29-1	.	.	TRBJ1-1	CSVSAGWGVNTEALF	TGCAGTGTTTCCGCAGGGTGGGGCGTGAACACTGAAGCTTTGTTT
TRBV5-4	.	.	TRBJ2-2	CASSFDELAGELFF	TGTGCCAGCAGCTTTGATGAGCTCGCTGGGGAGCTGTTTTTT
TRBV29-1	TRBD1	few	TRBJ2-2	CSVGHHTGVLFF	TGCAGCGTTGGGCACCACACAGGGGTGCTGTTTTTT
TRBV28	TRBD1	.	TRBJ2-3	CASSSPRRQGGRTQFF	TGCGCCAGCAGTTCACCCCGGAGACAGGGGGGGAGGACGCAGTTTTTT
TRBV14	.	.	TRBJ2-3	CASSLGYTDTLYF	TGTGCCAGCAGCCTAGGATACACGGATACGCTGTATTTT
TRBV5-6	TRBD1	medium-sized	TRBJ1-5	CASSFGGGGNQPQHF	TGTGCCAGCAGCTTCGGAGGGGGCGGCAATCAGCCCCAGCATTTT
TRBV29-1	TRBD2	.	TRBJ2-1	CSVGLAGGFYGEQFF	TGTAGCGTTGGACTAGCGGGAGGGTTCTACGGTGAGCAGTTCTTC
TRBV5-6	.	medium-sized	TRBJ2-3	CASSLALGDSTDTQYF	TGTGCCAGCAGCTTGGCGCTTGGAGATAGCACAGATACGCAGTATTTT
TRBV11-1	.	.	TRBJ2-3	CASSSTRRDTQYF	TGTGCCAGCAGTTCGACCCGAAGAGATACGCAGTATTTT
TRBV11-2	TRBD2	.	TRBJ2-3	CVSSWETGRVGDTQYF	TGTGTCAGCAGCTGGGAAACTGGGAGGGTCGGAGATACGCAGTACTTT
TRBV6-2/TRBV6-3	.	.	TRBJ2-6	CVSSEERAGANVLTF	TGTGTCAGTAGTGAGGAACGGGCCGGGGCCAACGTCCTGACTTTC
TRBV11-2	.	.	TRBJ1-4	CASTLGLGGLRLFF	TGTGCCAGTACCTTAGGTCTTGGGGGGCTCAGGCTGTTTTTT
TRBV28	TRBD1	many	TRBJ2-7	CASSSGQGYEQYF	TGTGCCAGCAGTTCCGGACAGGGCTACGAGCAGTACTTC
TRBV11-1	TRBD2	.	TRBJ2-4	CASSFPGTSSIKNVQYF	TGTGCCAGCAGCTTTCCCGGGACTAGCAGTATCAAAAACGTTCAGTACTTC
TRBV7-3	.	few	TRBJ2-2	CANSFQGRAGELFF	TGTGCCAACAGCTTTCAGGGGAGGGCCGGGGAGCTGTTTTTT
TRBV24-1	.	.	TRBJ2-5	CGTSDWKGRQEAQYF	TGTGGCACTAGTGATTGGAAGGGCAGGCAAGAGGCCCAGTACTTC
TRBV6-1	.	.	TRBJ1-1	CAIRSPGKLEAFF	TGTGCTATCAGATCACCGGGAAAACTTGAAGCTTTCTTT
TRBV19	.	.	TRBJ2-2	CASSSTGSTEELFF	TGTGCCAGTAGTAGCACAGGATCCACCGAGGAGCTGTTTTTT
TRBV24-1	.	.	TRBJ2-3	CATQSLSTDTQYF	TGTGCCACCCAAAGCCTCTCCACAGATACACAGTATTTT
TRBV11-2	.	.	TRBJ2-1	CASNTGPYGVCNEQFF	TGTGCCAGCAACACCGGGCCCTACGGGGTTTGCAATGAGCAGTTCTTC